This T cell receptor (beta chain) was sequenced in a study of CD8 T cells in ankylosing spondylitis. Each CDR3 protein is one row after TCRdb ran MiXCR on the 5' RACE reads. This sample has approximately 110,000 distinct CDR3 sequences, with around 24% found just once. Study observations and caveats: Reports say disease-linked clones showed up significantly more in matched ankylosing spondylitis synovial fluid. Seemingly characteristic of ankylosing spondylitis blood was a TCR beta motif consisting of eight highly homologous variants. Earlier reports found some motif variants in synovial fluid and blood in reactive arthritis.

Trimming removed 3 bases from V and 1 base from J, with 22 bases in between. The CDR3 has 19 residues. Germline V CDR1 and CDR2: MGHRA, YSYEKL. This clonotype has at least ten counts. What it recognizes is unknown. The clonotype was recovered from a male donor with ankylosing spondylitis. The material sequenced was synovial fluid, either unsorted or a sorted T cell fraction (not recorded which). The rearrangement joins TRBV4-1 to TRBJ2-1, with D maybe TRBD2 (6 bases). The CDR3 loop reads CASSQQGASAMHSYNEQFF. CDR3 DNA: TGCGCCAGCAGCCAGCAAGGGGCTAGCGCGATGCATTCCTACAATGAGCAGTTCTTC.